The rows below give T cell receptor beta chains drawn from one sample of a study of response to subunit inactivated influenza vaccine. TCRdb reanalysed the RT-PCR reads using MiXCR and keeps one entry per CDR3 protein. This table holds around 500,000 distinct CDR3 sequences, roughly 11% found once. The sequenced sample was PBMCs from blood, obtained roughly 46 days after vaccination. These receptors came from a man in his fifties who received an inactivated influenza vaccine. Each CDR3 is given with its conserved first and last residue. Each record gives: clone size, J gene, D gene, V gene, CDR3 DNA, CDR3 protein. The D gene is left open where the match is weak. The size of a clone is reported for some rows only, either as once, few or many, or as a class for expanded clones.

abundance: few
j_gene: TRBJ2-1
d_gene: TRBD2
v_gene: TRBV29-1
CDR3nt: TGCAGCGTTGATGGCGGGGGTACCTACAATGAGCAGTTCTTC
CDR3aa: CSVDGGGTYNEQFF

abundance: many
j_gene: TRBJ1-2
d_gene: NA
v_gene: TRBV12-3/TRBV12-4
CDR3nt: TGTGCCAGCAGTTTAAACCTCCCGGCCAGGACGTATGGCTACACCTTC
CDR3aa: CASSLNLPARTYGYTF

abundance: few
j_gene: TRBJ2-5
d_gene: NA
v_gene: TRBV20-1
CDR3nt: TGCAGTGCTAGAGGGTCACAAGGCACAGTATACCAAGAGACCCAGTACTTC
CDR3aa: CSARGSQGTVYQETQYF

abundance: NA
j_gene: TRBJ2-1
d_gene: TRBD2
v_gene: TRBV20-1
CDR3nt: TGCAGTGCTAGAGATTTAAGGCTAGCGGACTACAATGAGCAGTTCTTC
CDR3aa: CSARDLRLADYNEQFF

abundance: few
j_gene: TRBJ1-5
d_gene: NA
v_gene: TRBV7-9
CDR3nt: TGTGCCAGCAGCTTAGCGCCCAGACACAACAATCAGCCCCAGCATTTT
CDR3aa: CASSLAPRHNNQPQHF

abundance: few
j_gene: TRBJ2-3
d_gene: NA
v_gene: TRBV5-1
CDR3nt: TGCGCCAGCAGCTTGGAGCGGGCGTGGGATACGCAGTATTTT
CDR3aa: CASSLERAWDTQYF

abundance: many
j_gene: TRBJ2-7
d_gene: TRBD1
v_gene: TRBV12-3/TRBV12-4
CDR3nt: TGTGCCAGCAGCCCCGGGACAGGGACTCCCTACGAGCAGTACTTC
CDR3aa: CASSPGTGTPYEQYF

abundance: few
j_gene: TRBJ1-5
d_gene: TRBD1
v_gene: TRBV27
CDR3nt: TGTGCCAGCAGTTTCGGACAGGGTAGTCAGCCCCAGCATTTT
CDR3aa: CASSFGQGSQPQHF

abundance: many
j_gene: TRBJ1-6
d_gene: NA
v_gene: TRBV12-3/TRBV12-4
CDR3nt: TGTGCCAGCAGTTTAGTCAGTAATTCACCCCTCCACTTT
CDR3aa: CASSLVSNSPLHF

abundance: few
j_gene: TRBJ2-1
d_gene: TRBD2
v_gene: TRBV27
CDR3nt: TGTGCCAGCAGCCGACTAGCGGGAGGGCCGGTTGAGCAGTTCTTC
CDR3aa: CASSRLAGGPVEQFF

abundance: few
j_gene: TRBJ1-1
d_gene: NA
v_gene: TRBV20-1
CDR3nt: TGCAGTGCTAGAGTCCCAGGGTTTGTCACTGAAGCTTTCTTT
CDR3aa: CSARVPGFVTEAFF

abundance: many
j_gene: TRBJ2-5
d_gene: NA
v_gene: TRBV16
CDR3nt: TGTGCCAGCAGCCAATCTCGCTATAGCGGAGAGACCCAGTACTTC
CDR3aa: CASSQSRYSGETQYF

abundance: few
j_gene: TRBJ2-7
d_gene: NA
v_gene: TRBV5-1
CDR3nt: TGCGCCAGCAGCTTTCAGTCAGGTGGTGATTACGAGCAGTACTTC
CDR3aa: CASSFQSGGDYEQYF

abundance: many
j_gene: TRBJ2-7
d_gene: NA
v_gene: TRBV6-1
CDR3nt: TGTGCCAGCAGTCATGGGACATCTACCTTAGACGAGCAGTACTTC
CDR3aa: CASSHGTSTLDEQYF

abundance: few
j_gene: TRBJ2-3
d_gene: TRBD2
v_gene: TRBV11-2
CDR3nt: TGTGCCAGCAGCCCCCTCCCTCGGACTAGCGGCCAAAGCACAGATACGCAGTATTTT
CDR3aa: CASSPLPRTSGQSTDTQYF

abundance: NA
j_gene: TRBJ2-5
d_gene: TRBD1
v_gene: TRBV15
CDR3nt: TGTGCCACCAGGGAACAGGGGGCCGGGGTTTTCCAAGAGACCCAGTACTTC
CDR3aa: CATREQGAGVFQETQYF

abundance: many
j_gene: TRBJ2-5
d_gene: NA
v_gene: TRBV5-1
CDR3nt: TGCGCCAGCAGCTCACAGGGAGAGACCCAGTACTTC
CDR3aa: CASSSQGETQYF

abundance: many
j_gene: TRBJ2-7
d_gene: NA
v_gene: TRBV5-1
CDR3nt: TGCGCCAGCAGCTTGGTTGGCGGGCCCTCCTACGAGCAGTACTTC
CDR3aa: CASSLVGGPSYEQYF

abundance: NA
j_gene: TRBJ2-7
d_gene: TRBD1
v_gene: TRBV20-1
CDR3nt: TGCAGTGCGGCTCCTACAGGGGGCCCCGCCTACGAGCAGTACTTC
CDR3aa: CSAAPTGGPAYEQYF

abundance: NA
j_gene: TRBJ2-7
d_gene: NA
v_gene: TRBV3-1
CDR3nt: TGTGCCAGCAGCCAAGCCTCTAACGAGCAGTACTTC
CDR3aa: CASSQASNEQYF